These T cell receptor beta chains were read from a single sample in a study of blood T cell repertoires in COVID-19. The data were produced by immunoSEQ multiplex PCR, yet TCRdb's version contains in-frame clones alone and is incomplete. Of 70,000 to 95,000 clones in the sample, almost 90% were seen once. Sequencing was done on a sample of peripheral blood. The receptor set was obtained from a woman aged 70-85 years with acute or convalescent COVID-19. Each CDR3 is given with its conserved first and last residue. D genes are given only for firm matches. Size is stated for part of the rows, as once, few or many counts, or as a class when the clone is expanded.

D	V	J	size	DNA	CDR3
TRBD1	TRBV5-6	TRBJ1-2	-	TGTGCCAGCAGCTTCTCGGGAACCAGGGGGCGAAGGAACTATGGCTACACCTTC	CASSFSGTRGRRNYGYTF
TRBD1	TRBV6-1	TRBJ2-5	-	TGTGCCAGCAGTGAAAGAACAGGGGGCGCGAGGGAGACCCAGTACTTC	CASSERTGGARETQYF
-	TRBV28	TRBJ2-2	-	TGTGCCAGCATAAAGGACAGCCTTGCCGGGGAGCTGTTTTTT	CASIKDSLAGELFF
-	TRBV30	TRBJ2-1	once	TGTGCCGGAAGAGCTGGAGGGGATGAGCAGTTCTTC	CAGRAGGDEQFF
TRBD2	TRBV27	TRBJ2-5	-	TGTGCCAGCAGACGACTAGCGGGGCTAACACAAGAGACCCAGTACTTC	CASRRLAGLTQETQYF
-	TRBV5-5	TRBJ1-2	-	TGTGCCAGCAGCTTGAGTACAGTCGGCCCTGGTTACACCTTC	CASSLSTVGPGYTF
TRBD2	TRBV2	TRBJ2-2	-	TGTGCCAGCATCCTAGCGGGAGAGGCGGGCACCGGGGAGCTGTTTTTT	CASILAGEAGTGELFF
-	TRBV7-9	TRBJ1-1	once	TGTGCCAGCAGCTACGGGGGGACTGAAGCTTTCTTT	CASSYGGTEAFF
-	TRBV24-1	TRBJ1-3	-	TGTGCCACCAGTGAGGGTCGCCGGAGCTCTGGAAACACCATATATTTT	CATSEGRRSSGNTIYF
-	TRBV7-2	TRBJ1-3	-	TGTGCCAGCAGCCGCCAGGGAGGCTCCTCTGGAAACACCATATATTTT	CASSRQGGSSGNTIYF
-	TRBV29-1	TRBJ2-5	-	TGCAGCGTTGTCACTACGCCCCAAGAGACCCAGTACTTC	CSVVTTPQETQYF
-	TRBV18	TRBJ2-3	-	TGTGCCAGCTCACCAGGGACACCTAGGGATACGCAGTATTTT	CASSPGTPRDTQYF
TRBD1	TRBV7-6	TRBJ2-3	-	TGTGCCAGCATCGGATGGGGCCAGGGGGGCACAGATACGCAGTATTTT	CASIGWGQGGTDTQYF
-	TRBV15	TRBJ1-2	-	TGTGCCACCAGCCCAGGACAGCTATATGGCTACACCTTC	CATSPGQLYGYTF
-	TRBV6-1	TRBJ2-1	-	TGTGCCAGCAGTGAATGGCATGAGCAGTTCTTC	CASSEWHEQFF
TRBD1	TRBV11-1	TRBJ2-7	once	TGTGCCAGCAGCCTAAGCGGGACAGGGCTCTACGAGCAGTACTTC	CASSLSGTGLYEQYF
TRBD1	TRBV3-1/TRBV3-2	TRBJ2-5	-	TGTGCCAGCAGCCGGACAGGGGAGACCCAGTACTTC	CASSRTGETQYF
TRBD2	TRBV7-3	TRBJ2-1	-	TGTGCCAGCAGCGCCGGACTAGCGGGAGATATAGATGAGCAGTTCTTC	CASSAGLAGDIDEQFF
-	TRBV3-1/TRBV3-2	TRBJ1-2	-	TGTGCCAGCAGCCCATCTAAAGGGGATGGCTACACCTTC	CASSPSKGDGYTF
-	TRBV28	TRBJ2-7	-	TGTGCCAGCAGTTACCTCAGGGTTAGGTTGTACGAGCAGTACTTC	CASSYLRVRLYEQYF
-	TRBV19	TRBJ1-1	once	TGTGCCAGTAGTATAGGGCTCTACCCAAGGGGAGCTTTCTTT	CASSIGLYPRGAFF
-	TRBV2	TRBJ1-6	once	TGTGCCAGCAGTGAAAGGGCAGGGCGTAATTCACCCCTCCACTTT	CASSERAGRNSPLHF
TRBD1	TRBV5-6	TRBJ2-5	-	TGTGCCAGCAGCTTAGGGACAGGGAGGCAAGAGACCCAGTACTTC	CASSLGTGRQETQYF
-	TRBV11-2	TRBJ1-2	few	TGTGCCAGCAGCTCTCCGTGGACAAGCCTTAACTACACCTTC	CASSSPWTSLNYTF
-	TRBV5-4	TRBJ2-3	-	TGTGCCAGCAGCCAAACTTCGATAACCGATACGCAGTATTTT	CASSQTSITDTQYF
-	TRBV27	TRBJ1-6	-	TGTGCCAGCAGCCCATCTGGCGGGGCAGGGCCAAATTCACCCCTCCACTTT	CASSPSGGAGPNSPLHF
TRBD2	TRBV5-1	TRBJ2-4	few	TGCGCCAGCAGCTTGGGACTAGCGGGAGGTCGTTTTGACAAAAACATTCAGTACTTC	CASSLGLAGGRFDKNIQYF
TRBD2	TRBV6-1	TRBJ2-2	-	TGTGCCAGCAGTGTTTCTAGCGGGAGTCTCACCGGGGAGCTGTTTTTT	CASSVSSGSLTGELFF
-	TRBV11-3	TRBJ1-1	once	TGTGCCAGCAGCTTATCCGGGGAGAACACTGAAGCTTTCTTT	CASSLSGENTEAFF
TRBD1	TRBV4-1	TRBJ1-2	once	TGCGCCAGCAGCCGGAAAAACCCTCCCCCCTTAGGACAGGAGGATGGCTACACCTTC	CASSRKNPPPLGQEDGYTF
TRBD1	TRBV5-5	TRBJ1-2	-	TGTGCCAGCAGCACCCCAAGACAGGGGCGGTATGGCTACACCTTC	CASSTPRQGRYGYTF
-	TRBV15	TRBJ1-1	-	TGTGCCACCAGCAGAGATATCGGGTCAGCTGAAGCTTTCTTT	CATSRDIGSAEAFF
-	TRBV4-2	TRBJ2-7	-	TGTGCCAGCAGCCAAGATGGGGCCGAGCAGTACTTC	CASSQDGAEQYF
TRBD2	TRBV19	TRBJ2-3	-	TGTGCCAGTAGTATAAGTAAGGCGGGGGGCGTGCATACGCAGTATTTT	CASSISKAGGVHTQYF
TRBD1	TRBV11-3	TRBJ2-3	-	TGTGCCAGCAGCCCGGGACAGGGCGGGACAGATACGCAGTATTTT	CASSPGQGGTDTQYF
TRBD1	TRBV9	TRBJ2-1	once	TGTGCCAGCAGCGGGGACAGCAATGAGCAGTTCTTC	CASSGDSNEQFF
TRBD1	TRBV27	TRBJ2-7	-	TGTGCCAGCAGTTTGGGACAGGGGCCGGGCTACGAGCAGTACTTC	CASSLGQGPGYEQYF
TRBD2	TRBV2	TRBJ2-3	once	TGTGCCAGTTCCGGGACTAGCGGGGGTAGGGGCGGTACGCAGTATTTT	CASSGTSGGRGGTQYF
-	TRBV10-1	TRBJ2-3	-	TGCGCCAGCAGCGGGAGTGGGACAGATACGCAGTATTTT	CASSGSGTDTQYF
-	TRBV4-1	TRBJ2-7	once	TGCGCCAGCAGCCATGGCAGGGGGGAGTCCTACGAGCAGTACTTC	CASSHGRGESYEQYF
-	TRBV9	TRBJ2-1	-	TGTGCCAGCAGCGCCGATAGTATTCCGTACAATGAGCAGTTCTTC	CASSADSIPYNEQFF
-	TRBV28	TRBJ2-5	-	TGTGCCAGCGGGGAACAGGGAGGGTTAAGGGAGACCCAGTACTTC	CASGEQGGLRETQYF
TRBD1	TRBV18	TRBJ2-7	-	TGTGCCAGCTCACCGGGGACAGGTGGGAACGAGCAGTACTTC	CASSPGTGGNEQYF
-	TRBV28	TRBJ2-7	-	TGTGCCAGCAGTTTGAACAGGCGCGAGCAGTACTTC	CASSLNRREQYF
TRBD1	TRBV5-6	TRBJ1-2	-	TGTGCCAGCAGCCGCCGACAGGGGAATGCCTATGGCTACACCTTC	CASSRRQGNAYGYTF
TRBD1	TRBV9	TRBJ1-5	-	TGTGCCAGCAGCGGAGGGACAGGGGTCAATCAGCCCCAGCATTTT	CASSGGTGVNQPQHF
TRBD2	TRBV6-5	TRBJ2-7	-	TGTGCCAGCAGGCCAGCGGGAGGCTCCTACGAGCAGTACTTC	CASRPAGGSYEQYF
TRBD1	TRBV18	TRBJ2-5	-	TGTGCCACCACTGGGGACAGGCAAGAGACCCAGTACTTC	CATTGDRQETQYF
-	TRBV27	TRBJ2-6	-	TGTGCCAGCAGTCAAGACAGTGGTGGGGCCAACGTCCTGACTTTC	CASSQDSGGANVLTF